Presented here are 29 T cell receptor beta chains from one specimen sequenced in a study of cytomegalovirus exposure and HLA in healthy donors. This PCR relied on a set of 60 Vbeta primers and 13 Jbeta primers. The table came from immunoSEQ multiplex PCR; TCRdb's copy has only in-frame clones and leaves some out. In the table there are around 150,000 clones, roughly 85% of which are singletons. Sequencing used PBMCs. These receptors were collected from a man younger than 35 in good health and CMV-seropositive.

Details on this clone: The conserved phenylalanine or tryptophan normally closing the CDR3 is absent here, so this likely arose from a read error. The genes are TRBV28 and TRBJ1-6, with 9 bases matching TRBD1. The CDR3 consists of 13 residues. V shed 3 bases, J shed 10 bases, and the junction held 1 base outside the gene matches. Per the germline V gene, CDR1 is MDHEN and CDR2 is SYDVKM. The chain's CDR3 is CASSLTGGSPLHL. Written as DNA, the CDR3 is TGTGCCAGCAGTTTGACAGGGGGATCACCCCTCCACCTT.

This clone has more than one count but fewer than ten. The J gene is TRBJ1-4, the V gene TRBV6-1; TRBD1 aligns across 9 bases. The junction had 8 bases not matched to a gene; V was cut back by 8 bases and J by 7 bases. This CDR3 is built from 14 residues. CDR1 and CDR2 (germline): MNHNS, SASEGT. This CDR3 is CASGETGGAEKLFF. CDR3 coding DNA: TGTGCCAGCGGAGAGACAGGGGGGGCTGAAAAACTGTTTTTT.

V gene TRBV4-1 combines with J gene TRBJ1-4; no reliable D call. There are 16 residues in the CDR3. V lost 4 bases to trimming and J lost 0 bases, with 12 bases between them. Germline CDR1 reads MGHRA; CDR2 reads YSYEKL. CDR3 nucleotide sequence: TGCGCCAGCAGCCCCCCCCGGGTTGCAACTAATGAAAAACTGTTTTTT. Its translation: CASSPPRVATNEKLFF.

The rearrangement joins TRBV4-2 to TRBJ1-1; 7 positions agree with TRBD1. CDR1 is LGHNA, CDR2 YNFKEQ, per germline. Trimming at V came to 0 bases and at J to 11 bases, leaving 15 bases not matched to a gene. The CDR3 runs to 16 residues. The CDR3 loop reads CASSQEPRQGTSAAFF. CDR3 nucleotides: TGTGCCAGCAGCCAAGAACCGAGACAGGGAACAAGCGCGGCTTTCTTT.

The V call is TRBV29-1, the J call TRBJ2-1; 12 bases agree with TRBD1. CDR1 SQVTM and CDR2 ANQGSEA come from the germline V gene. CDR3 length: 15 amino acids. V shed 0 bases, J shed 7 bases, and the junction held 4 bases outside the gene matches. CDR3 residues: CSVEEGQGAWNEQFF. The CDR3 DNA follows: TGCAGCGTTGAAGAGGGACAGGGGGCGTGGAATGAGCAGTTCTTC.

J is TRBJ2-1 and V is TRBV5-1; 12 nucleotides line up with TRBD2. The CDR3 is 16 amino acids. The ends lost 4 bases at V and 4 bases at J; junction bases unmatched: 6. The V gene's germline CDR1 is SGHRS and CDR2 YFSETQ. Here the CDR3 DNA reads TGCGCCAGCAGCAAGGGACTAGCGGGTGGGTACAATGAGCAGTTCTTC. The encoded protein is CASSKGLAGGYNEQFF.

The CDR3 here is CASSLLPQGRNQPQHF. Here the CDR3 DNA reads TGTGCCAGCAGTTTACTTCCACAGGGTAGAAATCAGCCCCAGCATTTT. The chain links TRBV28 to TRBJ1-5, with TRBD1 as a possible D gene (6 bases). The germline V gene has CDR1 MDHEN and CDR2 SYDVKM. V lost 2 bases and J 4 bases, leaving 15 bases between the germline ends. CDR3 length: 16 residues.

This clone has just a few counts. Because the CDR3's place on the DNA is in doubt, the DNA is left out and the CDR3 is given as listed by TCRdb. V usage is TRBV27 and J usage is TRBJ1-5. CDR1 MNHEY and CDR2 SMNVEV come from the germline V gene (reference sequence). From its first to its last residue, the CDR3 has 13 amino acids. This CDR3 is CASSSSSGQPQHF.

The chain carries TRBV6-5 and TRBJ1-1; D is unresolved. V dropped 0 bases and J dropped 11 bases, with 13 bases sitting between them. The CDR3 runs to 13 residues. Per the germline V gene, CDR1 is MNHEY and CDR2 is SVGAGI. Here the CDR3 DNA reads TGTGCCAGCAGTTACTCGAAACGGTTCGATGCTTTCTTT. Amino acids: CASSYSKRFDAFF.

The chain is built from TRBV9 and TRBJ1-1, with 8 bases matching TRBD1. J lost 2 bases, V lost 2 bases, and 5 bases had no gene match. The germline CDR1 and CDR2 sequences are SGDLS and YYNGEE. CDR3 length equals 15 residues. CDR3 sequence reads: CASSVSGQANTEAFF. DNA of the CDR3: TGTGCCAGCAGCGTGTCGGGACAGGCCAACACTGAAGCTTTCTTT.

This chain connects TRBV6-5 to TRBJ1-2; D remains ambiguous. The germline V gene encodes CDR1 MNHEY and CDR2 SVGAGI. Trimming shortened V by 1 base and J by 6 bases, and 12 bases separated the two germline ends. The CDR3 is made up of 14 amino acids. CDR3 DNA: TGTGCCAGCAGTTACTTCGGGAGTACTAATGGCTACACCTTC. Translating it yields CASSYFGSTNGYTF.

This sequence joins TRBV29-1 and TRBJ2-5; D gene unclear. The end of the DNA aligns better with TRBJ2-7, so the J call may be wrong. Per germline, CDR1 SQVTM and CDR2 ANQGSEA. CDR3 length: 16 residues. CDR3 coding DNA: TGCAGCGTTCCCACGGCCCTTCGATTGGTTGACTACGAGCAGTACTTC. Its protein product is CSVPTALRLVDYEQYF.

This clone was detected once. The chain is built from TRBV7-3 and TRBJ2-3, with 8 bases lining up with TRBD2. The germline V gene has CDR1 SGHTA and CDR2 FQGTGA. The CDR3 totals 15 residues. V dropped 5 bases and J dropped 1; count of bases not matched to a gene: 5. The CDR3 DNA follows: TGTGCCAGCAGCAACGACGGGGGGGGCACAGATACGCAGTATTTT. Its translation: CASSNDGGGTDTQYF.

The V and J genes are TRBV28 and TRBJ1-1; D is perhaps TRBD1 (6 bases). The germline gives CDR1 MDHEN, CDR2 SYDVKM. The CDR3 has 15 residues. The V and J ends lost 8 bases and 2 bases respectively, with 18 bases between them. The CDR3 DNA sequence: TGTGCCAGCGCCGAAGTCGGCAGGGGAAACACTGAAGCTTTCTTT. Protein product: CASAEVGRGNTEAFF.

This clone is a singleton in its sample. The chain links TRBV5-4 to TRBJ2-5; a possible D gene is TRBD1 (5 bases). The closer fit of TRBJ2-7 to the DNA end suggests the J call may be wrong. The germline V gene has CDR1 SGHNT and CDR2 YYREEE (reference sequence). The CDR3 has 15 residues. The CDR3 loop reads CASSRGTTDEYEQYF. The CDR3 DNA is TGTGCCAGCAGCAGGGGCACGACAGACGAATACGAGCAGTACTTC.

V usage is TRBV4-3 and J usage is TRBJ2-1; TRBD2 aligns across 7 bases. The J segment lost 4 bases and the V segment lost 1 base, leaving 7 bases of the junction unmatched. The CDR3 is made up of 16 amino acids. The germline CDR1 and CDR2 sequences are LGHNA and YSLEER. CDR3 coding DNA: TGCGCCAGCAGCCAAGGTCCGTCTAGCGGATACAATGAGCAGTTCTTC. As protein: CASSQGPSSGYNEQFF.

This clone occurred once. This sequence joins TRBV27 and TRBJ2-7, with 10 bases matching TRBD1. With V trimmed by 5 bases and J by 3 bases, 4 bases remained unmatched. Germline loops: CDR1 MNHEY, CDR2 SMNVEV (reference sequence). This CDR3 spans 14 amino acids. The CDR3 coding sequence is TGTGCCAGCAGTGGCCGGGACAGGGGCTACGAGCAGTACTTC. This sequence encodes CASSGRDRGYEQYF.

This chain links TRBV10-3 with TRBJ2-5; 8 bases agree with TRBD2. Germline values: CDR1 ENHRY, CDR2 SYGVKD. The CDR3 runs to 16 residues. CDR3 region: CASWAGTRGTQETQYF. Here the CDR3 DNA reads TGTGCTTCCTGGGCCGGGACTAGAGGAACCCAAGAGACCCAGTACTTC.

This sequence joins TRBV7-9 and TRBJ1-5; 7 bases match TRBD1. With V trimmed by 1 base and J by 4 bases, 10 bases remained unmatched. The CDR3 extends over 17 amino acids. The germline CDR1 and CDR2 sequences are SEHNR and FQNEAQ (reference sequence). The CDR3 coding sequence is TGTGCCAGCAGCTTAGGAGTTACGGGACAGAGTAATCAGCCCCAGCATTTT. This sequence encodes CASSLGVTGQSNQPQHF.

The genes are TRBV7-9 and TRBJ1-2; D gene ambiguous. V was trimmed by 3 bases and J by 7 bases, leaving 12 bases between them. CDR1 and CDR2 from the germline V gene are SEHNR and FQNEAQ (reference sequence). CDR3 size: 13 residues. CDR3 residues: CASSLVRGAGYTF. For the CDR3, the DNA is TGTGCCAGCAGCTTGGTGAGAGGAGCTGGCTACACCTTC. Using reference TRBV7-9 and TRBJ1-2 for the parts outside the CDR3, the full variable domain is DTGVSQNPRHKITKRGQNVTFRCDPISEHNRLYWYRQTLGQGPEFLTYFQNEAQLEKSRLLSDRFSAERPKGSFSTLEIQRTEQGDSAMYLCASSLVRGAGYTFGSGTRLTVV.

The chain recombines TRBV27 with TRBJ1-4; D unclear. Germline CDR1 MNHEY, CDR2 SMNVEV (reference sequence). The V end lost 4 bases, the J end lost 7 bases, and 13 bases lay between the germline ends. CDR3 size: 14 residues. Here the CDR3 DNA reads TGTGCCAGCAGTTCACGGATAGCGATTGAAAAACTGTTTTTT. Translation gives CASSSRIAIEKLFF.

This chain uses TRBV6-5 with TRBJ2-3, with 11 nucleotides matching TRBD2. Losses at the gene ends were 6 bases for V and 2 bases for J; bases not matched to a gene: 4. The CDR3 consists of 15 residues. Germline CDR1 is MNHEY and CDR2 is SVGAGI. Here the CDR3 DNA reads TGTGCCAGCAGGGGACTAGCGGACCACACAGATACGCAGTATTTT. Residues: CASRGLADHTDTQYF.

The V gene is TRBV19, the J gene TRBJ2-7, with 13 positions matching TRBD2. There are 15 residues in the CDR3. V lost 5 bases to trimming and J lost 2 bases; unmatched junction nucleotides: 3. The germline gives CDR1 LNHDA, CDR2 SQIVND (reference sequence). This CDR3 reads CASSPGTSGTYEQYF. CDR3 DNA sequence: TGTGCCAGTAGTCCGGGGACTAGCGGGACCTACGAGCAGTACTTC.

The V gene is TRBV5-1, the J gene TRBJ1-2; 8 bases are a match to TRBD1. Germline trimming cut 3 bases from V and 4 bases from J; bases unmatched to any gene: 8. This CDR3 has 15 residues. Per the germline V gene, CDR1 is SGHRS and CDR2 is YFSETQ. The CDR3 nucleotides read TGCGCCAGCAGCTCGAGACAGGGGACCTCCTATGGCTACACCTTC. Its translation is CASSSRQGTSYGYTF. Complete variable domain (other parts from reference TRBV5-1 and TRBJ1-2): KAGVTQTPRYLIKTRGQQVTLSCSPISGHRSVSWYQQTPGQGLQFLFEYFSETQRNKGNFPGRFSGRQFSNSRSEMNVSTLELGDSALYLCASSSRQGTSYGYTFGSGTRLTVV.

V and J are TRBV7-9 and TRBJ1-1; no clear D. Trimming took off 7 bases at V and 1 base at J, with 16 bases between the two ends. The germline gives CDR1 SEHNR, CDR2 FQNEAQ (reference sequence). The CDR3 totals 15 residues. CDR3 nucleotides: TGTGCCAGCACCGCGGGAGGAGGCTGGAACACTGAAGCTTTCTTT. It yields the protein CASTAGGGWNTEAFF. Full variable domain (outside the CDR3, taken from reference TRBV7-9 and TRBJ1-1): DTGVSQNPRHKITKRGQNVTFRCDPISEHNRLYWYRQTLGQGPEFLTYFQNEAQLEKSRLLSDRFSAERPKGSFSTLEIQRTEQGDSAMYLCASTAGGGWNTEAFFGQGTRLTVV.

This rearrangement joins TRBV27 to TRBJ1-4; D may be TRBD1 (6 bases). CDR1 and CDR2 (germline): MNHEY, SMNVEV (reference sequence). The V end was cut by 0 bases, the J end by 6 bases, with 14 bases between. The CDR3 covers 16 residues. The CDR3 loop reads CASSLSGRGGDEKLFF. The CDR3, as DNA: TGTGCCAGCAGTTTATCAGGGAGGGGGGGAGATGAAAAACTGTTTTTT. The full variable domain, completed using reference TRBV27 and TRBJ1-4, is EAQVTQNPRYLITVTGKKLTVTCSQNMNHEYMSWYRQDPGLGLRQIYYSMNVEVTDKGDVPEGYKVSRKEKRNFPLILESPSPNQTSLYFCASSLSGRGGDEKLFFGSGTQLSVL.

This clone came up once. This sequence joins TRBV10-3 and TRBJ1-1, with a weak D call TRBD1 (5 bases). The CDR3 length is 15 residues. In germline, CDR1 is ENHRY, CDR2 SYGVKD. The V and J ends lost 10 bases and 3 bases respectively, with 21 bases between them. CDR3 loop: CATTDGREGDTEAFF. The CDR3, as DNA: TGTGCCACAACTGATGGGAGGGAAGGGGACACTGAAGCTTTCTTT.

This chain uses TRBV5-1 with TRBJ1-2; tentatively, D is TRBD1 (6 bases). This CDR3 is 15 amino acids long. V shed 4 bases and J shed 6 bases, with 19 bases lying between them. The germline CDR1 and CDR2 sequences are SGHRS and YFSETQ. The CDR3 coding sequence is TGCGCCAGCAGCATAAACCCAGGGGATATCGATGGCTACACCTTC. It yields the protein CASSINPGDIDGYTF.

The chain recombines TRBV5-5 with TRBJ2-7; D may be TRBD2 (6 bases). Trimming left V 2 bases short and J 4 bases short, with 13 bases between. The CDR3 length is 14 residues. From germline, CDR1 is SGHKS and CDR2 YYEKEE (reference sequence). The CDR3 spells CASSFAGTPYEQYF. DNA for the CDR3: TGTGCCAGCAGCTTCGCCGGGACTCCTTACGAGCAGTACTTC.